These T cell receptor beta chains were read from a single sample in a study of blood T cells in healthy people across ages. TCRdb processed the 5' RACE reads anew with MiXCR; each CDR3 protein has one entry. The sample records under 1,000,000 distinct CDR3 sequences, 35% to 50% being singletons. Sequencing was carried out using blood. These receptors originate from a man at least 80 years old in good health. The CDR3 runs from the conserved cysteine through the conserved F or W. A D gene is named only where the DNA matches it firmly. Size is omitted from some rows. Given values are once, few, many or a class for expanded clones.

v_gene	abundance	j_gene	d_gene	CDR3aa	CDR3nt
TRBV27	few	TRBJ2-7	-	CASSPTGLTPTSYEQYF	TGTGCCAGCAGTCCCACGGGACTCACACCCACCTCCTACGAGCAGTACTTC
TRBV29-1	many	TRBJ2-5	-	CSVEESAGETQYF	TGCAGCGTTGAAGAGTCAGCAGGGGAGACCCAGTACTTC
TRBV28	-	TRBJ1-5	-	CASIRGRGGISNQPQHF	TGTGCCAGCATCAGAGGACGGGGGGGAATAAGCAATCAGCCCCAGCATTTT
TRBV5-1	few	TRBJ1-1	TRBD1	CASSSPDRGLTEAFF	TGCGCCAGCAGCTCACCGGACAGGGGGCTAACTGAAGCTTTCTTT
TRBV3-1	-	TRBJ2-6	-	CASSHWQPSGANVLTF	TGTGCCAGCAGCCATTGGCAGCCCTCTGGGGCCAACGTCCTGACTTTC
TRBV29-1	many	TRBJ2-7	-	CSARESGDYEQYF	TGCAGCGCTAGGGAGTCGGGAGACTACGAGCAGTACTTC
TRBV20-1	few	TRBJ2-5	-	CSAEVGTYQETQYF	TGCAGTGCTGAGGTCGGGACCTATCAAGAGACCCAGTACTTC
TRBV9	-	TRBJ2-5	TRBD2	CASSVESSGSGEETQYF	TGTGCCAGCAGCGTAGAGTCTAGCGGGAGTGGGGAAGAGACCCAGTACTTC
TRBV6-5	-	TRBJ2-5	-	CASRAGTYLGETQYF	TGTGCCAGCAGGGCCGGGACTTACCTAGGCGAGACCCAGTACTTC
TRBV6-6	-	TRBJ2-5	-	CASTTGTVQETQYF	TGTGCCAGCACTACCGGGACGGTCCAAGAGACCCAGTACTTC
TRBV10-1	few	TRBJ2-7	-	CASSESIGGNHEQYF	TGCGCCAGCAGTGAGTCGATTGGGGGCAACCACGAGCAGTACTTC
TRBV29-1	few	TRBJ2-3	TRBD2	CSGAGVGTDTQYF	TGCAGCGGAGCGGGAGTTGGCACAGATACGCAGTATTTT
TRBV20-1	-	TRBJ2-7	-	CSALNEQYF	TGCAGTGCTTTAAACGAGCAGTACTTC
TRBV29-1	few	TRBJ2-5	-	CSVEGGGSQGETQYF	TGCAGCGTTGAGGGGGGCGGGAGCCAAGGAGAGACCCAGTACTTC
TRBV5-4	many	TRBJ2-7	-	CASSLVSGVYDEQYF	TGTGCCAGCAGCTTGGTATCGGGGGTGTATGACGAGCAGTACTTC
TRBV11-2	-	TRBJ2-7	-	CASSPDVGSSYEQYF	TGTGCCAGCAGCCCCGACGTGGGGAGCTCCTACGAGCAGTACTTC
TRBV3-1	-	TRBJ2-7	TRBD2	CASSPSGRAVQYF	TGTGCCAGCAGCCCAAGCGGGAGGGCGGTGCAGTACTTC
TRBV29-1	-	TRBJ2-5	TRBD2	CSVEGRAGVGTQYF	TGCAGCGTTGAAGGACGGGCGGGAGTGGGGACCCAGTACTTC
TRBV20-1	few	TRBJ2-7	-	CSALTSYEQYF	TGCAGTGCCCTGACTAGTTACGAGCAGTACTTC
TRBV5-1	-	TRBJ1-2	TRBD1	CASSLFGQGELYGYTF	TGCGCCAGCAGCTTATTTGGACAGGGCGAACTATATGGCTACACCTTC
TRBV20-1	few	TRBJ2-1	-	CSAGPGTRPYNEQFF	TGCAGTGCTGGTCCCGGGACTCGGCCCTACAATGAGCAGTTCTTC
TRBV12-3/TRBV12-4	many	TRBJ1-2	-	CASSLLGRGPNYGYTF	TGTGCCAGCAGTTTATTAGGCAGGGGACCTAACTATGGCTACACCTTC
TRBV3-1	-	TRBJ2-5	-	CASSQDALHNEQYF	TGTGCCAGCAGCCAAGATGCGCTCCACAATGAGCAGTACTTC
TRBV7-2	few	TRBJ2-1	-	CASSLEGREQFF	TGTGCCAGCAGCTTAGAGGGACGTGAGCAGTTCTTC
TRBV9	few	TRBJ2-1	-	CASSLSWGIDEQFF	TGTGCCAGCAGCCTAAGTTGGGGTATAGATGAGCAGTTCTTC
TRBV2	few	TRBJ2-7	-	CASLYYRAGHEQYF	TGTGCCAGCCTGTATTACAGGGCGGGCCACGAGCAGTACTTC
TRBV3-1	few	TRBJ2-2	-	CASSQPGLNTGELFF	TGTGCCAGCAGCCAGCCCGGGCTAAACACCGGGGAGCTGTTTTTT
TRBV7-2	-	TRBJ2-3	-	CASSPLRGEGDTQYF	TGTGCCAGCAGCCCCTTGAGAGGAGAGGGAGATACGCAGTATTTT
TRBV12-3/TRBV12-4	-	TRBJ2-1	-	CASSFGSTGLNEQFF	TGTGCCAGCAGTTTCGGGTCAACAGGGCTCAATGAGCAGTTCTTC
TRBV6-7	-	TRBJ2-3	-	CASSTLACRRTDTQYF	TGTGCCAGCAGTACCCTAGCGTGTCGCCGCACAGATACGCAGTATTTT
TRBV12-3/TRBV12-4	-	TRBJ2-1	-	CASKARLVPLDNEQFF	TGTGCCAGCAAGGCGCGACTCGTCCCTCTCGACAATGAGCAGTTCTTC
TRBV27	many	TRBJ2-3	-	CASSLSLGTDTQYF	TGTGCCAGCAGTTTATCGTTGGGCACAGATACGCAGTATTTT
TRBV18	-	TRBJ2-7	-	CASSPERAYEQYF	TGTGCCAGCTCACCAGAACGGGCCTACGAGCAGTACTTC
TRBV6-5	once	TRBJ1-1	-	CASSYLSGRPSEAFF	TGTGCCAGCAGTTATCTATCTGGCAGGCCCTCGGAAGCTTTCTTT
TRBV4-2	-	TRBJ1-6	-	CASSQAGHSPLHF	TGTGCCAGCAGCCAAGCAGGGCATTCACCCCTCCACTTT
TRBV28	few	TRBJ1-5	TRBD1	CASSNFRGTGAKTNQPQHF	TGTGCCAGCAGTAACTTCCGCGGGACAGGCGCGAAAACCAATCAGCCCCAGCATTTT
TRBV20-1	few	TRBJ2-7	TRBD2	CSARDAAGVDEQYF	TGCAGTGCTAGAGATGCGGCGGGAGTTGACGAGCAGTACTTC
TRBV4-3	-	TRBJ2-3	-	CASSQDYRKENQYF	TGCGCCAGCAGCCAAGATTATAGAAAGGAAAACCAGTATTTT
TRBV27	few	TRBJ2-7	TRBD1	CASSPLSTGVNEQYF	TGTGCCAGCAGTCCGCTTTCGACAGGGGTGAACGAGCAGTACTTC
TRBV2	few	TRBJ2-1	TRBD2	CASIKRESNNEQFF	TGTGCCAGCATTAAGCGGGAGAGCAACAATGAGCAGTTCTTC
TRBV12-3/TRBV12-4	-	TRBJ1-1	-	CASSLDRTEPFF	TGTGCCAGCAGCTTGGACAGAACTGAACCTTTCTTT
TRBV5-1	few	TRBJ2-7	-	CASSLGQANYEQYF	TGCGCCAGCAGCTTGGGACAGGCTAACTACGAGCAGTACTTC
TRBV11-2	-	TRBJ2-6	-	CASSPLLGANVLTF	TGTGCCAGCAGCCCCCTCTTGGGGGCCAACGTCCTGACTTTC
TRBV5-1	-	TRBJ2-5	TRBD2	CASSLDAGGGTQYF	TGCGCCAGCAGCTTGGACGCGGGAGGGGGGACCCAGTACTTC
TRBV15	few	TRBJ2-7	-	CATSKATTSSSEQYF	TGTGCCACCAGCAAAGCGACGACTAGTTCATCCGAGCAGTACTTC
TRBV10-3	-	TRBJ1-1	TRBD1	CAIRSGGDGTEAFF	TGTGCCATCAGATCAGGGGGCGACGGAACTGAAGCTTTCTTT
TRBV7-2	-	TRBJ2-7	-	CASSLGASQGMNEQYF	TGTGCCAGCAGCCTTGGTGCCTCACAGGGTATGAACGAGCAGTACTTC
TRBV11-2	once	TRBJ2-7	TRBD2	CASSGHGTSSGEQYF	TGTGCCAGCAGCGGCCACGGGACTAGCTCTGGCGAGCAGTACTTC
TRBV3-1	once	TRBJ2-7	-	CASSQRRESNEQYF	TGTGCCAGCAGCCAGAGGAGGGAGTCTAACGAGCAGTACTTC
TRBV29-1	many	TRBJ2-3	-	CSVESGQLTDTQYF	TGCAGCGTTGAAAGTGGACAGCTCACAGATACGCAGTATTTT
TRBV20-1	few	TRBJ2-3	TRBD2	CSARPLAGGPPDTQYF	TGCAGTGCTAGACCGCTAGCGGGAGGGCCGCCAGATACGCAGTATTTT